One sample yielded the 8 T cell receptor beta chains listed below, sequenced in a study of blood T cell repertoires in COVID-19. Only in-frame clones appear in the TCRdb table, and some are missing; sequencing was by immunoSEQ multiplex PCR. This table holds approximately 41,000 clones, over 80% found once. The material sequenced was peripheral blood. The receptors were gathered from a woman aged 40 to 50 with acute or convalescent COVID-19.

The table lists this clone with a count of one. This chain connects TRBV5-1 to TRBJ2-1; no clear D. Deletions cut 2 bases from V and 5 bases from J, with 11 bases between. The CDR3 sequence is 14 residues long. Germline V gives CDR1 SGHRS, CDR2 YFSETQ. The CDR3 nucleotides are TGCGCCAGCAGCTTATCAGGCTCGGACAATGAGCAGTTCTTC. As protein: CASSLSGSDNEQFF.

The CDR3 loop is CASSPSAGNQPQHF. The DNA of the CDR3 is TGTGCCAGCAGCCCTAGCGCAGGGAATCAGCCCCAGCATTTT. The V gene is TRBV7-2, the J gene TRBJ1-5; weak D call: TRBD1 (5 bases). Trimming shortened V by 5 bases and J by 4 bases, and 12 bases separated the two germline ends. From germline, CDR1 is SGHTA and CDR2 FQGNSA. The CDR3 sequence is 14 residues long.

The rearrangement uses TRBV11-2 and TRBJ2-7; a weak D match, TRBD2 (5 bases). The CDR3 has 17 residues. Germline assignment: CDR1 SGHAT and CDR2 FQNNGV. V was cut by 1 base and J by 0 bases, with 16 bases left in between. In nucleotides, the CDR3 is TGTGCCAGCAGCTTAGCCGTCCTAGCCCTCAGCTCCTACGAGCAGTACTTC. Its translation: CASSLAVLALSSYEQYF.

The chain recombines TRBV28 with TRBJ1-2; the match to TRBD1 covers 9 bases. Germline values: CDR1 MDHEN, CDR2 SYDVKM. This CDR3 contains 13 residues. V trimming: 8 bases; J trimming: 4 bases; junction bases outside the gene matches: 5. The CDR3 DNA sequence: TGTGCCAGCCGGACAGGGGTTAGCTATGGCTACACCTTC. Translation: CASRTGVSYGYTF.

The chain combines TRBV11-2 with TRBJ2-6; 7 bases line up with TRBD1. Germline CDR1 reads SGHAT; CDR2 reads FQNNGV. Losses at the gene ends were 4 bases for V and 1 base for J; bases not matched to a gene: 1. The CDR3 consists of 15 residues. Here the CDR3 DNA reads TGTGCCAGCAGCTACAGGGGATCTGGGGCCAACGTCCTGACTTTC. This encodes CASSYRGSGANVLTF. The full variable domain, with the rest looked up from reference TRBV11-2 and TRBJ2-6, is EAGVAQSPRYKIIEKRQSVAFWCNPISGHATLYWYQQILGQGPKLLIQFQNNGVVDDSQLPKDRFSAERLKGVDSTLKIQPAKLEDSAVYLCASSYRGSGANVLTFGAGSRLTVL.

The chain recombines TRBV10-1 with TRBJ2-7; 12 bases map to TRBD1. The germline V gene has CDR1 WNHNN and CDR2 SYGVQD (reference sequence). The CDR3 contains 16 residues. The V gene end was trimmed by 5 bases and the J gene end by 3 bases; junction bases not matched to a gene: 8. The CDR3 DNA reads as TGCGCCAGCAGTTACTACCGGGACAGGGGGCTCTACGAGCAGTACTTC. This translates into CASSYYRDRGLYEQYF.

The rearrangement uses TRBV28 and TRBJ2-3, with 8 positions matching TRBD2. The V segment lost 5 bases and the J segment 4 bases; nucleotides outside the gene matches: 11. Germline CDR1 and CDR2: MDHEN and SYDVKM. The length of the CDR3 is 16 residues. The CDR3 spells CASSGLSGKGPDTQYF. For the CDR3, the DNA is TGTGCCAGCAGTGGTCTTAGCGGGAAAGGGCCAGATACGCAGTATTTT.

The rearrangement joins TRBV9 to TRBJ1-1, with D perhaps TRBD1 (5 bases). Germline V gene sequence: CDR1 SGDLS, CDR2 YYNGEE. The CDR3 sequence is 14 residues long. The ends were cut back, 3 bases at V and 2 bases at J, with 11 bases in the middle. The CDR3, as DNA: TGTGCCAGCAGCGGAACAGGAGCTAACACTGAAGCTTTCTTT. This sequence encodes CASSGTGANTEAFF.